The 10 T cell receptor beta chains in this list originate from one sample, sequenced in a study of CD8 T cells in Susac syndrome. The RNA, about 0.5 to 1 ug, was put through reverse transcription using random hexamers. A single record per CDR3 protein comes from TCRdb applying MiXCR to the immunoSEQ multiplex PCR reads. The table lists 130,000 to 150,000 distinct CDR3 sequences, approximately 96% of them singletons, with 0.084% in the top ten. The sample was CD4+ T cells from PBMCs. Receptors originate from a human donor with Susac syndrome.

The chain links TRBV10-3 to TRBJ2-7; D is unresolved. Germline V gene lookup returns CDR1 ENHRY and CDR2 SYGVKD. V lost 2 bases and J lost 5, with 10 bases in between. This CDR3 spans 13 amino acids. CDR3 region: CAISEAIGDEQYF. In nucleotides, the CDR3 is TGTGCCATCAGTGAGGCAATTGGCGACGAGCAGTACTTC.

CDR3 nucleotide sequence: TGTGCCAGCAGCTTTATATCGGGACGAGGGAGGGACACTGAAGCTTTCTTT. Translated: CASSFISGRGRDTEAFF. The J gene is TRBJ1-1, the V gene TRBV7-9; possible D gene TRBD1, 5 bases. The V gene's germline CDR1 is SEHNR and CDR2 FQNEAQ (reference sequence). The CDR3 covers 17 residues. Trimming removed 3 bases at V and 3 bases at J, with 20 bases between.

V gene TRBV7-6 combines with J gene TRBJ1-5; D not certain. V gave up 9 bases and J gave up 11 bases, with 5 bases separating them. CDR3 length equals 8 residues. Germline-derived CDR1 and CDR2 are SGHVS and FNYEAQ. The CDR3 sequence: CARGAQHF. For the CDR3, the DNA is TGTGCCAGGGGAGCCCAGCATTTT.

The CDR3 protein is CSAVIPTGGGNQPQHF. The CDR3 DNA sequence: TGCAGCGCCGTCATCCCGACAGGTGGGGGCAATCAGCCCCAGCATTTT. The rearrangement joins TRBV29-1 to TRBJ1-5; tentative D call: TRBD1 (6 bases). Deletions cut 7 bases from V and 2 bases from J, with 21 bases between. Germline CDR1 is SQVTM and CDR2 is ANQGSEA. This CDR3 region has 16 residues. The complete variable domain, with remaining parts taken from reference TRBV29-1 and TRBJ1-5, reads SAVISQKPSRDICQRGTSLTIQCQVDSQVTMMFWYRQQPGQSLTLIATANQGSEATYESGFVIDKFPISRPNLTFSTLTVSNMSPEDSSIYLCSAVIPTGGGNQPQHFGDGTRLSIL.

The genes are TRBV12-1 and TRBJ2-1. TRBV12-1 is designated a pseudogene. CDR3 length equals 10 residues. CDR3 DNA sequence: TGTGCCAGGAGTAAGTGTGAGCAGTTCTTC. It yields the protein CARSKCEQFF.

This chain links TRBV28 with TRBJ1-1, with D unresolved. Germline V lookup: CDR1 MDHEN, CDR2 SYDVKM. The V end was cut by 6 bases, the J end by 0 bases, with 8 bases between. CDR3 length: 13 amino acids. CDR3 sequence reads: CASRVSLNTEAFF. DNA for the CDR3: TGTGCCAGCAGGGTATCCTTGAACACTGAAGCTTTCTTT.

This chain connects TRBV7-2 to TRBJ1-1; unclear D gene. Between the trimmed V and J ends, which lost 2 bases and 8 bases, there was a span of 15 bases. Germline values: CDR1 SGHTA, CDR2 FQGNSA. The CDR3 spans 14 residues. As DNA, the CDR3 is TGTGCCAGCAGCTTATTAGTAGGGAGCCGGGAAGCTTTCTTT. This encodes CASSLLVGSREAFF.

The chain is built from TRBV7-8 and TRBJ2-5; D is ambiguous. Germline lookup yields CDR1 SGHVS and CDR2 FQNEAQ. The CDR3 runs 12 residues. Trimming took off 8 bases at V and 7 bases at J, with 14 bases between the two ends. This CDR3 is CASGDSSGTQYF. In DNA form, the CDR3 reads TGTGCCAGCGGCGACTCCTCTGGGACCCAGTACTTC.

CDR3 sequence (DNA): TGTGCCAGTAGCCTCTCGGGGAAGCGACTGCCTCTAAGCACAGATACGCAGTATTTT. This encodes CASSLSGKRLPLSTDTQYF. V is TRBV19 and J is TRBJ2-3; tentatively, D is TRBD2 (5 bases). The V end was cut by 6 bases, the J end by 0 bases, with 25 bases between. The germline V gene has CDR1 LNHDA and CDR2 SQIVND (reference sequence). CDR3 length: 19 amino acids.

The rearrangement uses TRBV10-3 and TRBJ1-2; D gene ambiguous. Trimming left V 3 bases short and J 2 bases short, with 7 bases between. The germline V gene encodes CDR1 ENHRY and CDR2 SYGVKD. This CDR3 region has 13 residues. The chain's CDR3 is CAISDRQNYGYTF. In nucleotides, the CDR3 is TGTGCCATCAGTGATAGGCAGAACTATGGCTACACCTTC.